This TCR beta chain came from a study of early T cells in non-severe SARS-CoV-2 infection. TCRdb called the 5' RACE reads again in MiXCR, with one record for every CDR3 protein. The sample contains approximately 66,000 distinct CDR3 sequences, around an eighth of which appear only once. Overall study results and limits: Database matching using VDJdb favored anti-spike CD8 responses, with private and CD4 specificities left missing.

Turning to this clonotype: Antigen: not known.

Input material: whole blood. The sequence was obtained from an adult who was a healthcare worker with PCR-confirmed SARS-CoV-2 infection or an uninfected control (not recorded which).

Here the CDR3 DNA reads TGTGCCATCCAGGGGGGGGCGCCGACTGAGCAGTTCTTC. Protein sequence: CAIQGGAPTEQFF. The V and J genes are TRBV28 and TRBJ2-1, with D perhaps TRBD1 or TRBD2 (7 bases each). Looked up from germline, CDR1 is MDHEN and CDR2 is SYDVKM. V was shortened by 10 bases and J by 9 bases, with 19 bases between the two germline ends. The length of the CDR3 is 13 residues.